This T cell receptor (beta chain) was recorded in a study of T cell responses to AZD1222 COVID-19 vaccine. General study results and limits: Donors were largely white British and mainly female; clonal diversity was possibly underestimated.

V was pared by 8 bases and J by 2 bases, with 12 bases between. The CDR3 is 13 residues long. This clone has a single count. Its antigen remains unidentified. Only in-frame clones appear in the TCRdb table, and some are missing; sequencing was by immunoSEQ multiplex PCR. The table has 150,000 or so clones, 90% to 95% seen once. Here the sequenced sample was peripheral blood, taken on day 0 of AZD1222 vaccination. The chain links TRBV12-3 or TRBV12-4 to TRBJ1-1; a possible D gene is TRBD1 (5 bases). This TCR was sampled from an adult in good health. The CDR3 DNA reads TGTGCCAGCGGGGACTCTTTTAACACTGAAGCTTTCTTT. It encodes CASGDSFNTEAFF.